Listed below are T cell receptor beta chains from one sample, sequenced in a study of T cell responses to AZD1222 COVID-19 vaccine. Measured with immunoSEQ multiplex PCR; TCRdb has only the in-frame clones, and not every one. The repertoire includes roughly 120,000 clones, about nine tenths of them detected once, and around 20% sits in the top ten. The sequencing used peripheral blood, collected on day 0 of MenACWY control vaccination. The receptors were sampled from an adult in good health. CDR3s include the opening cysteine and the closing phenylalanine or tryptophan.

TRBJ2-7	TRBV7-9	CASSPRDRDYEQYF
TRBJ1-2	TRBV29-1	CSVEEVPGYTF
TRBJ2-7	TRBV5-1	CASSPRLSVQDEQYF
TRBJ2-2	TRBV6-1	CASSERVAGNTGELFF
TRBJ2-3	TRBV14	CASSHLRPGRTQGTQYF
TRBJ2-3	TRBV15	CATSTGWRGGTDTQYF
TRBJ1-1	TRBV7-2	CASSAGGAGTEAFF
TRBJ2-7	TRBV10-2	CASSGSSYEQYF
TRBJ1-3	TRBV5-1	CASSTSGDSGNTIYF
TRBJ2-7	TRBV10-3	CAIGDRGASYEQYF
TRBJ2-3	TRBV6-1	CASSEGVLVAGGTDTQYF
TRBJ2-4	TRBV25-1	CASSERFGNIQYF
TRBJ2-7	TRBV7-8	CASSPGQGVVSEQYF
TRBJ1-2	TRBV30	CAWSVGQPVGGHRGYTF
TRBJ2-3	TRBV9	CASSVVGGRGRDTQYF
TRBJ2-3	TRBV7-2	CASSLGGTDTQYF
TRBJ2-2	TRBV4-2	CASSQDLSSGTNTGELFF
TRBJ2-7	TRBV6-5	CASSYSLDRVDEQYF
TRBJ1-1	TRBV2	CASSALRQVNTEAFF
TRBJ2-3	TRBV7-3	CASSESYSTDTQYF
TRBJ2-7	TRBV18	CASSIRASTSGSNEQYF
TRBJ2-7	TRBV29-1	CSVYSTGVEQYF
TRBJ2-2	TRBV5-1	CASRLGLAGLMNTGELFF
TRBJ1-5	TRBV30	CAWSGHAGNQPQHF
TRBJ2-7	TRBV18	CASSSGPLEQYF
TRBJ2-7	TRBV5-1	CASSLLTGVTYEQYF
TRBJ2-1	TRBV6-4	CASSDGSGAYNEQFF
TRBJ1-2	TRBV15	CATSRRTVPYGYTF
TRBJ2-2	TRBV5-1	CASSTKTGNANTGELFF
TRBJ1-6	TRBV2	CASTSTGRRSPLHF
TRBJ2-7	TRBV24-1	CATSDSAPSGRVTYEQYF
TRBJ2-7	TRBV30	CAWNLQGPYEQYF
TRBJ2-7	TRBV27	CASSLTGLAVYEQYF
TRBJ2-7	TRBV12-5	CASGRRSPLYEQYF
TRBJ1-1	TRBV6-5	CASSYKGAMDTEAFF
TRBJ2-7	TRBV5-4	CASSFGGLAMDEQYF
TRBJ2-5	TRBV7-7	CASSLASGRSGETQYF
TRBJ2-5	TRBV29-1	CSVSSNWYQETQYF
TRBJ2-1	TRBV7-9	CASSSPFRDTPYNEQFF
TRBJ2-3	TRBV19	CASSIYGYTDTQYF
TRBJ1-3	TRBV2	CASSPRQGAGNTIYF
TRBJ1-1	TRBV5-1	CASSPDRLNTEAFF
TRBJ1-3	TRBV27	CASWGRLSGNTIYF
TRBJ1-2	TRBV6-4	CASSVEGQGNYGYTF
TRBJ1-2	TRBV27	CASSRQGARTNYGYTF
TRBJ1-3	TRBV3-1/TRBV3-2	CASSQGRSSGNTIYF
TRBJ2-2	TRBV6-7	CASSHYWYGGTGELFF
TRBJ2-7	TRBV27	CASGRPSGYEQYF
TRBJ2-3	TRBV7-9	CASSPAGAGRRTDTQYF
TRBJ2-5	TRBV9	CASSLDAGQKETQYF